This T cell receptor (beta chain) was obtained from a study of cytomegalovirus exposure and HLA in healthy donors. Background on the study: Genotyping of some 400 donors showed that around 85% belonged to the Caucasian-associated ancestry cluster.

The PCR ran on 60 Vbeta and 13 Jbeta primers. Only in-frame clones appear in the TCRdb table, and some are missing; sequencing was by immunoSEQ multiplex PCR. The sample consists of some 180,000 clones, over 70% of them appearing once. The study sampled nominally healthy donors, though unrecorded immune exposures were likely. With respect to this clone: Its antigen remains unidentified.

Study-level results: In a later analysis, across HLA loci, associated TCR counts were highest for DRB1, lowest for HLA-C.

This CDR3 comprises 17 residues. Trimming cost V 5 bases and J 0 bases; bases outside gene matches: 12. From germline, CDR1 is SGHTA and CDR2 FQGNSA. The chain recombines TRBV7-2 with TRBJ1-1; 7 positions agree with TRBD1. The origin of this receptor is a man aged 18 to 29 in good health and CMV-seronegative. The sample taken for sequencing was PBMCs. Here the CDR3 DNA reads TGTGCCAGCAGCCCAAAACGACAGGGCAGAGTGAACACTGAAGCTTTCTTT. It codes for CASSPKRQGRVNTEAFF.